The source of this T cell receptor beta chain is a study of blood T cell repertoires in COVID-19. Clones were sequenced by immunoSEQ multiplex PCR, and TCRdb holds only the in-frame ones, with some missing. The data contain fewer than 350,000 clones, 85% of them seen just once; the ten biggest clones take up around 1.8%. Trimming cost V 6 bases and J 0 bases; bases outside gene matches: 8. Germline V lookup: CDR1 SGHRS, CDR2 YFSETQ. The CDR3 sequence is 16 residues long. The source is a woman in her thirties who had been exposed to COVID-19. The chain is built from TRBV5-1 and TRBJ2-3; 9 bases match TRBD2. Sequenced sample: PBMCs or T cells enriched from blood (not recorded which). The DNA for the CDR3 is TGCGCCAGCACAGCGGGGGGATTCACTAGCACAGATACGCAGTATTTT. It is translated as CASTAGGFTSTDTQYF.